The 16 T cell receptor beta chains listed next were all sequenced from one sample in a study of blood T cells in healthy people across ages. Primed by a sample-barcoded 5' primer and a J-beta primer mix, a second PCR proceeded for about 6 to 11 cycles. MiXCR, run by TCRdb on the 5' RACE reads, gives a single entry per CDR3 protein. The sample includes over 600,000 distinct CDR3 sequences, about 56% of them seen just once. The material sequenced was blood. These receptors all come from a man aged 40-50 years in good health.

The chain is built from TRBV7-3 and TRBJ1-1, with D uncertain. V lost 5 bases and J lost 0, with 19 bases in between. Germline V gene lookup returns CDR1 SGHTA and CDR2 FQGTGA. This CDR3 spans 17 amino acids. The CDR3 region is CASSRVTGSNMNTEAFF. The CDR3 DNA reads TGTGCCAGCAGCCGTGTAACGGGAAGTAATATGAACACTGAAGCTTTCTTT.

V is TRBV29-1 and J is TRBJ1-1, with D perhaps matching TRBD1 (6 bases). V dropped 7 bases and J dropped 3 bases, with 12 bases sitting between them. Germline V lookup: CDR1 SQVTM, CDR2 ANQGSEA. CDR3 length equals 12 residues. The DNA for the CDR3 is TGCAGCGCCCACAGGGCGGACACTGAAGCTTTCTTT. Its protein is CSAHRADTEAFF.

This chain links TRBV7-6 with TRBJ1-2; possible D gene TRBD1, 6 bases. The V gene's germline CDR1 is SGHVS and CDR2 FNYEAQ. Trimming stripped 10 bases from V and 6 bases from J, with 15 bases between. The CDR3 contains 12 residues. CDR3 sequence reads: CATKRTAHGYTF. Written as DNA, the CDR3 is TGTGCCACCAAGCGGACAGCCCATGGCTACACCTTC.

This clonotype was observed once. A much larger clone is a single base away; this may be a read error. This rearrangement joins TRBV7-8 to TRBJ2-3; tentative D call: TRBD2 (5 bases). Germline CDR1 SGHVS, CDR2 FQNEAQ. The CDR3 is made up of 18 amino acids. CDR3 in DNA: TGTGCCAGCAGCTTATTGACCGTGACGGGAACCCACACATATACGCAGTATTTT. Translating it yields CASSLLTVTGTHTYTQYF. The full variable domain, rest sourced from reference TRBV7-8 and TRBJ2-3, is GAGVSQSPRYKVAKRGQDVALRCDPISGHVSLFWYQQALGQGPEFLTYFQNEAQLDKSGLPSDRFFAERPEGSVSTLKIQRTQQEDSAVYLCASSLLTVTGTHTYTQYFGPGTRLTVL.

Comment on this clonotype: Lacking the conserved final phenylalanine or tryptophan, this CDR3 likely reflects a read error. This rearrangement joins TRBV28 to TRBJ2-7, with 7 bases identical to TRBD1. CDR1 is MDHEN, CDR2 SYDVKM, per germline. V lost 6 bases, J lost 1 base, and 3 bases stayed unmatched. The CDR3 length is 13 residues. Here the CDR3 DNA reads TGTGCCAGCAGCGGGACAGCATCCTACGAGCAGTACTTA. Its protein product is CASSGTASYEQYL.

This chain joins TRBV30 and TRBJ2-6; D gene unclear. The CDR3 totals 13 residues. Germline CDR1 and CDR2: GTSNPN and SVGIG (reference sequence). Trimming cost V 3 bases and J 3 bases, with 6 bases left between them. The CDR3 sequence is CAWRGYGANVLTF. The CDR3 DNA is TGTGCCTGGAGAGGGTATGGGGCCAACGTCCTGACTTTC. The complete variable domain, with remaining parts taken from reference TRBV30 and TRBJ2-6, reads SQTIHQWPATLVQPVGSPLSLECTVEGTSNPNLYWYRQAAGRGLQLLFYSVGIGQISSEVPQNLSASRPQDRQFILSSKKLLLSDSGFYLCAWRGYGANVLTFGAGSRLTVL.

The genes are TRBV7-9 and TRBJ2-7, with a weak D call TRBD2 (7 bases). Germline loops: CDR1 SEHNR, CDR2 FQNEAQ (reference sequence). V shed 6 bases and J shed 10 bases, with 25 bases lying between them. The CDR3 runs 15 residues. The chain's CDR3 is CASRLQRGRMGAQYF. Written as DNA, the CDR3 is TGTGCCAGCAGGCTTCAGCGGGGCCGTATGGGGGCCCAGTACTTC.

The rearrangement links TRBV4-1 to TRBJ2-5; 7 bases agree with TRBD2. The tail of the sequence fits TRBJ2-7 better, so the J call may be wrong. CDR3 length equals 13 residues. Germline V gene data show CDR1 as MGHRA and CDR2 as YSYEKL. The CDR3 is CASSQAGRGEQYF. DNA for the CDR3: TGCGCCAGCAGCCAAGCAGGGAGGGGCGAGCAGTACTTC.

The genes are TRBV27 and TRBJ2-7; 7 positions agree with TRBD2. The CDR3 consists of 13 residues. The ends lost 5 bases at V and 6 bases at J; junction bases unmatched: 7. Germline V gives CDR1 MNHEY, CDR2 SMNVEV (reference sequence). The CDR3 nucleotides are TGTGCCAGCAGTGAGCGACTAGCTCTCGAGCAGTACTTC. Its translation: CASSERLALEQYF.

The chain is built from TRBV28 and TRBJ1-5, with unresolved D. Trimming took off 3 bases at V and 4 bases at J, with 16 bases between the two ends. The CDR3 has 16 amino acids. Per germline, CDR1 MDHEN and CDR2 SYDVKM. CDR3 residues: CASSFPGQSSNQPQHF. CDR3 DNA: TGTGCCAGCAGTTTCCCGGGTCAATCCTCTAATCAGCCCCAGCATTTT. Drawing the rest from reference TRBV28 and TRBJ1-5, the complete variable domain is DVKVTQSSRYLVKRTGEKVFLECVQDMDHENMFWYRQDPGLGLRLIYFSYDVKMKEKGDIPEGYSVSREKKERFSLILESASTNQTSMYLCASSFPGQSSNQPQHFGDGTRLSIL.

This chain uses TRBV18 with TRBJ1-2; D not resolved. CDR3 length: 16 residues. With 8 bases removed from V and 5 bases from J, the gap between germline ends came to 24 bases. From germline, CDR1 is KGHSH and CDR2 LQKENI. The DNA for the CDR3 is TGTGCCAGCACCATCACCAATCCGAGAACCTATTATGGCTACACCTTC. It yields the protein CASTITNPRTYYGYTF.

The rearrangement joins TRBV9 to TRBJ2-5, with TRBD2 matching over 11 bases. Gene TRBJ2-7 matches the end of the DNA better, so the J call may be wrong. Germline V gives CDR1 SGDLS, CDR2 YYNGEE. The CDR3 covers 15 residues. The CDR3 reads CASSPPGLADYEQYF. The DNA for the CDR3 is TGTGCCAGCAGCCCGCCGGGACTAGCGGACTACGAGCAGTACTTC.

CDR3 in DNA: TGTGCCAGCACCCCAGGGAAAGCCTACGAGCAGTACTTC. Protein sequence: CASTPGKAYEQYF. The chain employs TRBV6-2 or TRBV6-3 and TRBJ2-7; possible D gene TRBD1, 5 bases. Looked up from germline, CDR1 is MNHEY and CDR2 is SVGEGT. The CDR3 has 13 residues. With 7 bases removed from V and 2 bases from J, the gap between germline ends came to 12 bases.

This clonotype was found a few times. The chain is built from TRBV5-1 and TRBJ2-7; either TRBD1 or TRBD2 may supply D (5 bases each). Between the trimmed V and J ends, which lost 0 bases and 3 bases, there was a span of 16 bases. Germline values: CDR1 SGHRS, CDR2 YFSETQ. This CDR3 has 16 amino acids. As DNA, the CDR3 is TGCGCCAGCAGCTTGGAGGGACCGATGGGTCGCTACGAGCAGTACTTC. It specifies CASSLEGPMGRYEQYF.

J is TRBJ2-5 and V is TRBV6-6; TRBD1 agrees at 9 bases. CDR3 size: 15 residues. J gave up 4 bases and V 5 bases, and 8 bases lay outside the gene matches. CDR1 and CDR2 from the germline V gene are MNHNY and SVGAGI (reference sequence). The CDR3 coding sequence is TGTGCCAGCAGTAAACAGGGGGCCATCGGAGAGACCCAGTACTTC. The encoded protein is CASSKQGAIGETQYF.

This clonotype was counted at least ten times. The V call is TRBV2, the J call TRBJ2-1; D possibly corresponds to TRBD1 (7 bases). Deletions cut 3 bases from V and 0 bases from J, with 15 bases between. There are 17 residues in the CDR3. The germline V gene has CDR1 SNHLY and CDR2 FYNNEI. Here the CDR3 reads CASSEEGARISYNEQFF. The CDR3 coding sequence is TGTGCCAGCAGTGAGGAGGGGGCCAGAATCTCCTACAATGAGCAGTTCTTC.